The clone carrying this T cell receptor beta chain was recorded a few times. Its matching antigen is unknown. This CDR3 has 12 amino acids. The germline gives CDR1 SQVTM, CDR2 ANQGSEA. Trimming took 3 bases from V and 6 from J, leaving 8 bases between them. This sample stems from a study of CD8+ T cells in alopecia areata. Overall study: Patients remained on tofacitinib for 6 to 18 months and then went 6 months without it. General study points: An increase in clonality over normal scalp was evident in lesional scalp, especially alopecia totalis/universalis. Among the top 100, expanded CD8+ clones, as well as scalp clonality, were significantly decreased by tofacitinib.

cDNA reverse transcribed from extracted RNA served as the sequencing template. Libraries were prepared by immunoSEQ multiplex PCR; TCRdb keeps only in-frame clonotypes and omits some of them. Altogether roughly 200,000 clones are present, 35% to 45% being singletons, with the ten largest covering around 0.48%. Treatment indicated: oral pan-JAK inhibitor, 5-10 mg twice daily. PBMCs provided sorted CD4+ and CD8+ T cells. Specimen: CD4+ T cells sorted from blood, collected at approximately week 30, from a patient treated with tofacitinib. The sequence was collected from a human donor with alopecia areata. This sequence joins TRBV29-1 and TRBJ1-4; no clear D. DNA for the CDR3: TGCAGCGTTGAGCCTCAGGATGAAAAACTGTTTTTT. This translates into CSVEPQDEKLFF.